The entry that follows covers one TCR beta chain sequence. Its antigen is not known. CDR1 is SGHNT, CDR2 YYREEE, per germline (reference sequence). Trimming removed 0 bases at V and 3 bases at J, with 10 bases between. The CDR3 contains 14 residues. Sequencing used immunoSEQ multiplex PCR; TCRdb keeps in-frame clones, though not all of them. Of about 220,000 clones in the sample, just under 90% were seen once. This entry comes from a study of cytomegalovirus exposure and HLA in healthy donors. Study-level points and caveats: The study designated about 180 TCR beta chains cytomegalovirus-associated. Subsequent analysis found a tendency for first-cohort TCR clusters to co-occur within the 120 or so validation repertoires. The classifier, whose performance was assessed in both the original and validation cohorts, reportedly diagnosed cytomegalovirus status with high specificity and sensitivity.

Sequenced input: PBMCs. The sequence came from a man aged 18 to 30 in good health and CMV-seronegative. The chain joins TRBV5-4 to TRBJ2-7; TRBD2 is a possible D gene (6 bases). CDR3 nucleotide sequence: TGTGCCAGCAGCTTGGGCGGAGGGCTCTACGAGCAGTACTTC. Encoded protein: CASSLGGGLYEQYF.